This T cell receptor beta chain was obtained from a study of blood T cell repertoires in COVID-19 (dated by TCRdb to the early 2020s). A note on the overall study: Samples from collaborators originated in the United States, Italy and Spain and spanned both the acute and convalescent phases of COVID-19. A de-identified subject ID, COVID-19 status, age in years and sex were almost always included in the sample metadata. The repertoires were released in a freely available public database meant as a resource for research on the immune response to SARS-CoV-2. The material from the prospective study consisted of cDNA or gDNA derived from T cells, B-cell-depleted T cells, or PBMCs. Subjects who had been exposed to COVID-19, were actively infected with it, or had recovered from it provided the deeply sampled blood TCRbeta repertoires that made up the dataset. Where HLA class I and class II types were available, the types were taken from metadata supplied by the sample provider, not from assay-based typing. The samples were drawn from two sources: the first 160 participants of the ongoing ImmuneRACE study, and some 1,300 subjects contributed by 6 global collaborators.

Broader findings and caveats from the paper: The amount of clinical and demographic metadata varied by source and participant and was provided uncurated.

Note on this clone: Its binding antigen is unknown. Base quality data are lacking; no much larger clone is found one base away.

The germline V gene (reference sequence) sets CDR1 to GTSNPN and CDR2 to SVGIG. The V end loses 1 base and the J end loses 3 bases, and a stretch of 11 bases separates them. The CDR3 measures 14 amino acids from cysteine to phenylalanine. The read is trimmed to its CDR3 DNA, 42 bases read in frame from base 1. The immunoSEQ Assay, a bias-controlled multiplex PCR, was used to amplify TCRbeta CDR3 regions from genomic DNA. In the authors' own workflow: Nucleated cell counts per sample were estimated from amplification of reference gene primers within the assay. Sequence reads were collapsed and filtered to measure the absolute abundance of every unique TCRbeta CDR3 rearrangement. For each sample, productive Simpson clonality was calculated as the square root of Simpson's diversity index over productive rearrangements. The table comes from immuneACCESS by way of TCRdb, which keeps in-frame sequences with V and J called. Part of the clones is missing from these tables; in studies checked, under half for an unresolved V gene and the rest for unknown reasons. The DNA gave D and trimming, while V, J and clone size come from that table. Here the sample has 300,000 to 500,000 clones; around 89% occur a single time. The ten largest clones add up to over 0.9% of the sample.

Participants in the prospective study were aged roughly 18 to 89 years, lived in about two dozen United States geographic areas, and enrolled through a virtual design. In the prospective study, cohorts were assigned on the basis of participant-reported clinical history obtained from a screening survey and a study questionnaire. In the prospective study, whole blood, serum and a nasopharyngeal or oropharyngeal swab were collected from each participant by mobile phlebotomists. Prospective study participants could optionally give additional blood draws and questionnaires over a 2-month period. Blood samples from the prospective study were shipped frozen or at room temperature prior to DNA extraction.

This sequence uses TRBV30 and TRBJ2-3; possibly the D gene is TRBD1, per 5 matching bases. Sample: PBMCs or T cells enriched from blood (not recorded which). This receptor was taken from a woman aged 25 to 39 with acute COVID-19. The CDR3 region has the sequence CAWSDGAATDTQYF. The nucleotides read TGTGCCTGGAGTGATGGGGCAGCTACAGATACGCAGTATTTT.